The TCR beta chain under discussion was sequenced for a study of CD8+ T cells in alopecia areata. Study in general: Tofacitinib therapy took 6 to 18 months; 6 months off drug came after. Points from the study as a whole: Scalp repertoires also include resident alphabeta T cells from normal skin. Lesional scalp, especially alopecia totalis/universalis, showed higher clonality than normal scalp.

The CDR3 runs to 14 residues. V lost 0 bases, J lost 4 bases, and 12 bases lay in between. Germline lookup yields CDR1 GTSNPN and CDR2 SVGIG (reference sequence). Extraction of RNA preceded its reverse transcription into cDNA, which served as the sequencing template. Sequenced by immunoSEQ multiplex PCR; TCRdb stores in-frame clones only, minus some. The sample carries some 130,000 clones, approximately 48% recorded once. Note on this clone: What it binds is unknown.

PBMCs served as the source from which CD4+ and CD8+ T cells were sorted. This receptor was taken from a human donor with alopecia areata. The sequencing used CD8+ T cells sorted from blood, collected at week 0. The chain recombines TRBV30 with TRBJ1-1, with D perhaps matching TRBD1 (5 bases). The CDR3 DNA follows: TGTGCCTGGAGTGTTATCCTTGGGGGCACTGAAGCTTTCTTT. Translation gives CAWSVILGGTEAFF.